A selection of T cell receptor beta chains follows, all from one sample in a study of early T cells in non-severe SARS-CoV-2 infection. TCRdb called the 5' RACE reads again in MiXCR, with one record for every CDR3 protein. The top ten clones hold 8.6% of a sample with 55,000 to 70,000 distinct CDR3 sequences, approximately 9.3% of them seen once. The sequenced material came from whole blood. The source of these receptors is an adult who was a healthcare worker with PCR-confirmed SARS-CoV-2 infection or an uninfected control (not recorded which). CDR3s include the opening cysteine and the closing phenylalanine or tryptophan. The order of the fields is D gene, J gene, clone size, V gene, CDR3 protein, CDR3 DNA. The D gene is left open where the match is weak. Not every row has a clone size; where given, it reads once, few, many or a size class.

D: -; J: TRBJ1-1; size: -; V: TRBV11-2; CDR3: CTSSPPNTEAFF; DNA: TGTACCAGCAGCCCGCCTAACACTGAAGCTTTCTTT
D: -; J: TRBJ1-5; size: many; V: TRBV18; CDR3: CASTGQGDQPQHF; DNA: TGTGCCAGCACGGGGCAGGGCGATCAGCCCCAGCATTTT
D: -; J: TRBJ1-4; size: -; V: TRBV15; CDR3: CATSWDSPNEKLFF; DNA: TGTGCCACCTCCTGGGACTCACCTAATGAAAAACTGTTTTTT
D: -; J: TRBJ1-1; size: many; V: TRBV29-1; CDR3: CSVARRNTEAFF; DNA: TGCAGCGTTGCCAGAAGGAACACTGAAGCTTTCTTT
D: -; J: TRBJ2-1; size: many; V: TRBV12-3/TRBV12-4; CDR3: CASSRASGHGEQFF; DNA: TGTGCCAGCAGCCGGGCCTCTGGACATGGTGAGCAGTTCTTC
D: TRBD1; J: TRBJ2-3; size: -; V: TRBV12-3/TRBV12-4; CDR3: CASSGTGFFTDTQYF; DNA: TGTGCCAGCAGTGGGACAGGATTTTTCACAGATACGCAGTATTTT
D: TRBD2; J: TRBJ2-7; size: few; V: TRBV4-3; CDR3: CASSQGWTAGDSYEQYF; DNA: TGCGCCAGCAGCCAAGGCTGGACAGCGGGGGACTCCTACGAGCAGTACTTC
D: -; J: TRBJ2-3; size: -; V: TRBV9; CDR3: CASSGGSSYTDTQYF; DNA: TGTGCCAGCAGCGGCGGATCGAGTTACACAGATACGCAGTATTTT
D: TRBD2; J: TRBJ2-1; size: many; V: TRBV6-5; CDR3: CASSYPMSGGGPYNEQFF; DNA: TGTGCCAGCAGTTACCCGATGAGCGGGGGGGGACCATACAATGAGCAGTTCTTC
D: TRBD2; J: TRBJ2-2; size: many; V: TRBV2; CDR3: CATRLGSGSTGELFF; DNA: TGTGCCACCCGACTGGGGAGCGGGAGTACCGGGGAGCTGTTTTTT
D: -; J: TRBJ2-2; size: many; V: TRBV24-1; CDR3: CATSDPMTQNAGELFF; DNA: TGTGCCACCAGTGATCCGATGACGCAGAATGCCGGGGAGCTGTTTTTT
D: -; J: TRBJ2-3; size: few; V: TRBV18; CDR3: CASSPQPTDTQYF; DNA: TGTGCCAGCTCACCACAACCGACAGATACGCAGTATTTT
D: TRBD2; J: TRBJ2-5; size: many; V: TRBV27; CDR3: CASSFSPTSGSQETQYF; DNA: TGTGCCAGCAGTTTCTCCCCGACTAGCGGGAGCCAAGAGACCCAGTACTTC
D: -; J: TRBJ2-2; size: many; V: TRBV9; CDR3: CASSVGLTGELFF; DNA: TGTGCCAGCAGCGTAGGCCTGACCGGGGAGCTGTTTTTT
D: -; J: TRBJ2-1; size: few; V: TRBV20-1; CDR3: CSAREMSSSYNEQFF; DNA: TGCAGTGCTCGGGAGATGTCTAGCTCCTACAATGAGCAGTTCTTC
D: -; J: TRBJ2-7; size: few; V: TRBV5-5; CDR3: CASSLYGLRSSYEQYF; DNA: TGTGCCAGCAGCTTGTACGGACTGAGGAGCTCCTACGAGCAGTACTTC
D: -; J: TRBJ2-1; size: many; V: TRBV20-1; CDR3: CSARRISNEQFF; DNA: TGCAGTGCTAGAAGGATATCCAATGAGCAGTTCTTC
D: -; J: TRBJ2-5; size: many; V: TRBV7-6; CDR3: CASSPRTSGAETQYF; DNA: TGTGCCAGCAGCCCCCGGACTTCTGGAGCGGAGACCCAGTACTTC
D: -; J: TRBJ2-2; size: many; V: TRBV20-1; CDR3: CSARDPGRGNTGELFF; DNA: TGCAGTGCTAGAGATCCTGGCAGGGGGAACACCGGGGAGCTGTTTTTT
D: TRBD1; J: TRBJ1-2; size: many; V: TRBV27; CDR3: CASSRQGAYGYTF; DNA: TGTGCCAGCAGCCGACAGGGGGCCTATGGCTACACCTTC
D: -; J: TRBJ2-1; size: many; V: TRBV12-3/TRBV12-4; CDR3: CASSSSMGRYEQFF; DNA: TGTGCCAGCAGTTCCTCGATGGGGAGGTATGAGCAGTTCTTC
D: -; J: TRBJ2-3; size: few; V: TRBV5-4; CDR3: CASSLMEDTQYF; DNA: TGTGCCAGCAGCTTGATGGAAGATACGCAGTATTTT
D: -; J: TRBJ1-5; size: many; V: TRBV27; CDR3: CASSLNRAANSNQPQHF; DNA: TGTGCCAGCAGTTTAAACAGGGCAGCTAATAGCAATCAGCCCCAGCATTTT
D: -; J: TRBJ2-3; size: many; V: TRBV27; CDR3: CASSSWTGPSTDTQYF; DNA: TGTGCCAGCAGTTCCTGGACGGGCCCTAGCACAGATACGCAGTATTTT
D: TRBD2; J: TRBJ2-1; size: many; V: TRBV12-3/TRBV12-4; CDR3: CASTLAGVSHEQFF; DNA: TGTGCCAGCACCTTAGCGGGAGTCTCGCATGAGCAGTTCTTC
D: -; J: TRBJ2-3; size: few; V: TRBV6-5; CDR3: CASSRAGLSTDTQYF; DNA: TGTGCCAGCAGCCGAGCGGGCCTTAGCACAGATACGCAGTATTTT
D: TRBD1; J: TRBJ1-6; size: many; V: TRBV7-2; CDR3: CASSLNFRGTESSPLHF; DNA: TGTGCCAGCAGCTTAAATTTCAGGGGGACAGAATCTTCACCCCTCCACTTT
D: -; J: TRBJ2-7; size: many; V: TRBV11-2; CDR3: CASSSEVVSEQYF; DNA: TGTGCCAGCAGCTCCGAGGTGGTAAGCGAGCAGTACTTC
D: -; J: TRBJ2-3; size: few; V: TRBV20-1; CDR3: CSARAGPDTQYF; DNA: TGCAGTGCTAGGGCAGGCCCAGATACGCAGTATTTT
D: -; J: TRBJ1-2; size: many; V: TRBV27; CDR3: CASSQPDNYGYTF; DNA: TGTGCCAGCAGCCAGCCTGATAACTATGGCTACACCTTC
D: TRBD2; J: TRBJ2-7; size: -; V: TRBV20-1; CDR3: CSAGGLVHEQYF; DNA: TGCAGTGCTGGGGGACTAGTGCACGAGCAGTACTTC
D: -; J: TRBJ2-7; size: once; V: TRBV4-3; CDR3: CASSQGRVSYEQYF; DNA: TGCGCCAGCAGCCAAGGCAGGGTCTCCTACGAGCAGTACTTC
D: -; J: TRBJ2-1; size: -; V: TRBV20-1; CDR3: CSASQGPLNEQFF; DNA: TGCAGTGCTAGCCAGGGACCCCTTAATGAGCAGTTCTTC
D: TRBD1; J: TRBJ1-5; size: many; V: TRBV6-6; CDR3: CASSYQRTGRNQPQHF; DNA: TGTGCCAGCAGTTACCAGAGGACAGGGCGAAATCAGCCCCAGCATTTT
D: TRBD2; J: TRBJ2-3; size: many; V: TRBV6-6; CDR3: CATLAGGLITDTQYF; DNA: TGTGCCACCCTAGCGGGAGGGCTAATCACAGATACGCAGTATTTT
D: -; J: TRBJ2-4; size: -; V: TRBV12-5; CDR3: CASGLSGRDSKNIQYF; DNA: TGTGCTAGTGGTTTGTCCGGTCGGGACTCCAAAAACATTCAGTACTTC
D: -; J: TRBJ2-5; size: few; V: TRBV7-2; CDR3: CASSLVSSQETQYF; DNA: TGTGCCAGCAGCTTAGTTAGTTCCCAAGAGACCCAGTACTTC
D: -; J: TRBJ1-1; size: -; V: TRBV5-1; CDR3: CASSLEQLNTEAFF; DNA: TGCGCCAGCAGCTTGGAACAGCTGAACACTGAAGCTTTCTTT
D: TRBD2; J: TRBJ2-3; size: many; V: TRBV5-4; CDR3: CASSLKWASGSPVELDTQYF; DNA: TGTGCCAGCAGCTTGAAATGGGCTAGCGGGAGTCCCGTTGAGCTAGATACGCAGTATTTT
D: TRBD2; J: TRBJ2-7; size: few; V: TRBV7-9; CDR3: CASSFWTSGSDYEQYF; DNA: TGTGCCAGCAGCTTCTGGACTAGCGGGAGTGACTACGAGCAGTACTTC
D: -; J: TRBJ2-7; size: many; V: TRBV18; CDR3: CASSPQVGPYEQYF; DNA: TGTGCCAGCTCACCACAAGTAGGTCCCTACGAGCAGTACTTC
D: -; J: TRBJ2-4; size: many; V: TRBV4-1; CDR3: CASSQYSGDIQYF; DNA: TGCGCCAGCAGCCAATACTCTGGGGACATTCAGTACTTC
D: -; J: TRBJ2-7; size: few; V: TRBV20-1; CDR3: CSARDVIRVAYEQYF; DNA: TGCAGTGCTAGAGATGTCATCAGGGTCGCCTACGAGCAGTACTTC
D: TRBD1; J: TRBJ2-1; size: many; V: TRBV19; CDR3: CASSPSGTGDNEQFF; DNA: TGTGCCAGTAGTCCATCCGGGACAGGTGACAATGAGCAGTTCTTC
D: TRBD1; J: TRBJ1-5; size: few; V: TRBV28; CDR3: CASQGGQPNQPQHF; DNA: TGTGCCAGCCAGGGGGGACAGCCCAATCAGCCCCAGCATTTT
D: TRBD1; J: TRBJ2-7; size: many; V: TRBV10-3; CDR3: CAISGGQGSSSYEQYF; DNA: TGTGCCATCAGTGGGGGACAGGGGTCTTCCTCCTACGAGCAGTACTTC
D: -; J: TRBJ1-5; size: -; V: TRBV5-1; CDR3: CASSLRGSRNQPQHF; DNA: TGCGCCAGCAGCTTGCGGGGTTCACGCAATCAGCCCCAGCATTTT
D: TRBD2; J: TRBJ2-2; size: many; V: TRBV7-6; CDR3: CASSSGLAGDSTGELFF; DNA: TGTGCCAGCAGCTCGGGACTAGCGGGAGATAGCACCGGGGAGCTGTTTTTT
D: -; J: TRBJ2-7; size: many; V: TRBV11-2; CDR3: CASSLYGSGQYF; DNA: TGTGCCAGCAGCTTATACGGCTCCGGGCAGTACTTC